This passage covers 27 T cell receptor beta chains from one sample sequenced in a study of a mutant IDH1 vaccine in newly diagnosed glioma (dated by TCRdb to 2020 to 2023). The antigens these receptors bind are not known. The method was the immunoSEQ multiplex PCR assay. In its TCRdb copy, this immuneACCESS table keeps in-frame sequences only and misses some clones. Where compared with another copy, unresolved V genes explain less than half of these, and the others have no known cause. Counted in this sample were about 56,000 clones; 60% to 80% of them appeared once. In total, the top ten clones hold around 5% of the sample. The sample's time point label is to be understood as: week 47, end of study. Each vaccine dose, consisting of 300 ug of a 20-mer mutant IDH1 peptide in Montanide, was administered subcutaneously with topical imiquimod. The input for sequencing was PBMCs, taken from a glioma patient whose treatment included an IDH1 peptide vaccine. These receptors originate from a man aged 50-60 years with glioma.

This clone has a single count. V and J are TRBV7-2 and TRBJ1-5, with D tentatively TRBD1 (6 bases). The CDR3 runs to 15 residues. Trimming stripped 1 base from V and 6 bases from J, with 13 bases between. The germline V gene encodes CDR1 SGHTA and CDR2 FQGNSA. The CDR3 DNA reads TGTGCCAGCAGCTTAGTGTCGGGGGGCGTTCAGCCCCAGCATTTT. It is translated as CASSLVSGGVQPQHF.

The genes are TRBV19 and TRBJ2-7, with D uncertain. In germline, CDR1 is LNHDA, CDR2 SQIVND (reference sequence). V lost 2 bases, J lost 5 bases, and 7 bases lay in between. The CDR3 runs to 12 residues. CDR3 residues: CASSISTNEQYF. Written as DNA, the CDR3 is TGTGCCAGTAGTATAAGTACAAACGAGCAGTACTTC.

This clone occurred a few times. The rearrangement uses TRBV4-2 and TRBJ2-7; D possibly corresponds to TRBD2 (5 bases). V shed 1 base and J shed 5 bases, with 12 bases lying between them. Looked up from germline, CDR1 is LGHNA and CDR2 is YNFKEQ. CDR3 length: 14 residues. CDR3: CASSQASPGDEQYF. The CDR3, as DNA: TGTGCCAGCAGCCAAGCCTCCCCCGGGGACGAGCAGTACTTC.

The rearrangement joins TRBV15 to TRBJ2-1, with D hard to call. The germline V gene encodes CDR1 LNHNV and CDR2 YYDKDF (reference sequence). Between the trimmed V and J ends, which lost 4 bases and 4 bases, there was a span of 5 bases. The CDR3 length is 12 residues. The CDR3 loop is CATSTVYNEQFF. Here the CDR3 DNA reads TGTGCCACCAGCACAGTTTACAATGAGCAGTTCTTC. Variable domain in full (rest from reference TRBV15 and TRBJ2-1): DAMVIQNPRYQVTQFGKPVTLSCSQTLNHNVMYWYQQKSSQAPKLLFHYYDKDFNNEADTPDNFQSRRPNTSFCFLDIRSPGLGDTAMYLCATSTVYNEQFFGPGTRLTVL.

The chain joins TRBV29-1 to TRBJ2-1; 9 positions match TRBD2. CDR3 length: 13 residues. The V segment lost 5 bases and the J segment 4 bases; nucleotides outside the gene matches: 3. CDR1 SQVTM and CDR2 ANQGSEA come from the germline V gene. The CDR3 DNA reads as TGCAGCGTTAGCGGGGGGACTTACAATGAGCAGTTCTTC. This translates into CSVSGGTYNEQFF.

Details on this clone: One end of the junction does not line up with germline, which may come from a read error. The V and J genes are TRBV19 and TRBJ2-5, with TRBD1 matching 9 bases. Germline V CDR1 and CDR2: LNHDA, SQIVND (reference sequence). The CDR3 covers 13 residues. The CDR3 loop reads CASSTGGRETQYF. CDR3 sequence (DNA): TGTGCCAGCAGTACAGGGGGCCGGGAGACCCAGTACTTC.

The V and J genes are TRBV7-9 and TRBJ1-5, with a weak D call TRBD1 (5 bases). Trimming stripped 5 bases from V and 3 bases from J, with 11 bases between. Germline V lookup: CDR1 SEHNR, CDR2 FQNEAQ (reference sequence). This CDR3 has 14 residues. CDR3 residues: CASSPGGYNQPQHF. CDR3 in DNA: TGTGCCAGCAGCCCCGGGGGTTACAATCAGCCCCAGCATTTT.

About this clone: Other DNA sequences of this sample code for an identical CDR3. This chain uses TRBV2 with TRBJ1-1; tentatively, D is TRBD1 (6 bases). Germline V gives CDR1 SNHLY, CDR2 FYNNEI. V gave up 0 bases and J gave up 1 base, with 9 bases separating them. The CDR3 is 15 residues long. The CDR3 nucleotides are TGTGCCAGCAGTGAAGCTTTGACAGGGAACACTGAAGCTTTCTTT. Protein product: CASSEALTGNTEAFF.

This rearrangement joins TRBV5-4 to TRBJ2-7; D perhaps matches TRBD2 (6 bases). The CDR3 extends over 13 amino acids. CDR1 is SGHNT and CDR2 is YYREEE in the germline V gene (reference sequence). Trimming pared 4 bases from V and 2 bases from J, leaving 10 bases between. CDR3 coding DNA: TGTGCCAGCAGCGGGACGGGAGCCTACGAGCAGTACTTC. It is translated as CASSGTGAYEQYF.

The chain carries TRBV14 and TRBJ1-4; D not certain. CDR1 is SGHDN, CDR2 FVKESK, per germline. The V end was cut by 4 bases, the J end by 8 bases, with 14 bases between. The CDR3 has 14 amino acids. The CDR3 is CASSPPANPEKLFF. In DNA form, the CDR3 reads TGTGCCAGCAGCCCCCCCGCAAACCCGGAAAAACTGTTTTTT.

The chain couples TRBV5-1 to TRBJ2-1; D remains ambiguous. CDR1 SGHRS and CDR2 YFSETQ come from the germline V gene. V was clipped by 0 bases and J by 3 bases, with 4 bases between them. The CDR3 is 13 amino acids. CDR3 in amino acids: CASSLDLYNEQFF. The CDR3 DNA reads TGCGCCAGCAGCTTGGACCTCTACAATGAGCAGTTCTTC.

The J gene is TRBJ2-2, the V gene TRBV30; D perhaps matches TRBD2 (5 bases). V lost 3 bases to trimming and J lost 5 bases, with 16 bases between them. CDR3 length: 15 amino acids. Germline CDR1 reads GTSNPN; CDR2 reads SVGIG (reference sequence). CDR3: CAWRSRGRETGELFF. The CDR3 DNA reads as TGTGCCTGGAGATCGAGAGGGCGCGAAACCGGGGAGCTGTTTTTT.

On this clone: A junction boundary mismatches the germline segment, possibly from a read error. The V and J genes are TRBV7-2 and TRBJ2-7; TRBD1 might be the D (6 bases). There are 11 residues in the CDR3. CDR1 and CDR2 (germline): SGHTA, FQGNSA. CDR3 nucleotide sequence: TGTGCCAGCAGCGTTGGGGGCAGGGAACACTTC. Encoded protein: CASSVGGREHF.

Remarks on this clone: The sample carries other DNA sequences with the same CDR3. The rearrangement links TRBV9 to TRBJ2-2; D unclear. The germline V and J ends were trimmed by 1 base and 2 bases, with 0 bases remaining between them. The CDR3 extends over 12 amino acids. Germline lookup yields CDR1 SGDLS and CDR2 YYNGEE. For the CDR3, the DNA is TGTGCCAGCAGCGTAAACACCGGGGAGCTGTTTTTT. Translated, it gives CASSVNTGELFF.

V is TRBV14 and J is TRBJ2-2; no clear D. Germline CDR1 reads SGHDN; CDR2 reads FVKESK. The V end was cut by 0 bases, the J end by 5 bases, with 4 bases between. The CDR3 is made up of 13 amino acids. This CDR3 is CASSQETTGELFF. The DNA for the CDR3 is TGTGCCAGCAGCCAAGAAACGACCGGGGAGCTGTTTTTT.

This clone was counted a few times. The CDR3 nucleotides are TGTGCCAGCAGTTCCATTACAAGTCAGCCCCAGCATTTT. This encodes CASSSITSQPQHF. V gene TRBV6-4 combines with J gene TRBJ1-5; D not resolved. Trimming left V 5 bases short and J 6 bases short, with 11 bases between. CDR1 and CDR2 (germline): MRHNA, SNTAGT. The CDR3 has 13 amino acids.

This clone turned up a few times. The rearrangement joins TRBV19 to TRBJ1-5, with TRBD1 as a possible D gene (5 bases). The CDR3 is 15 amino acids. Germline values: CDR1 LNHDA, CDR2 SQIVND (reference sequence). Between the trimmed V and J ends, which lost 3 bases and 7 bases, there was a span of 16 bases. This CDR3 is CASSMQGTSGQPQHF. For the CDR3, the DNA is TGTGCCAGTAGTATGCAGGGCACCTCAGGGCAGCCCCAGCATTTT. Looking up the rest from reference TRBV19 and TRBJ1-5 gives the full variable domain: DGGITQSPKYLFRKEGQNVTLSCEQNLNHDAMYWYRQDPGQGLRLIYYSQIVNDFQKGDIAEGYSVSREKKESFPLTVTSAQKNPTAFYLCASSMQGTSGQPQHFGDGTRLSIL.

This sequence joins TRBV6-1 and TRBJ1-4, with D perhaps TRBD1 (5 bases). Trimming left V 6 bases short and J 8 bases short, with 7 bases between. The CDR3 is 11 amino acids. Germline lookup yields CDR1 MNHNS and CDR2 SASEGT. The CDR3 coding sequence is TGTGCCAGCAGGAGGGGCGAAAAACTGTTTTTT. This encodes CASRRGEKLFF.

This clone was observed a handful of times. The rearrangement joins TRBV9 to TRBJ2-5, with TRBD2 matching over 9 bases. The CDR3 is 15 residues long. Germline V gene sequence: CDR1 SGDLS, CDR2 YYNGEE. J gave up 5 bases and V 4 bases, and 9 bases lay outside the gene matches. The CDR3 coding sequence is TGTGCCAGCAGCCAGGGGCGGGGGGGCAAGGAGACCCAGTACTTC. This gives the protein CASSQGRGGKETQYF.

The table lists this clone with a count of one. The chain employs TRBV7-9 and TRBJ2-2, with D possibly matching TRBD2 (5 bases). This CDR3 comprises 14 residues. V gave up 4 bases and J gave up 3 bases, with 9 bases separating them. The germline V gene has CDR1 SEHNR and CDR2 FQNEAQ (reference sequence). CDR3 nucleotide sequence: TGTGCCAGCAGCTCGGGATGGGACACCGGGGAGCTGTTTTTT. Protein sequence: CASSSGWDTGELFF. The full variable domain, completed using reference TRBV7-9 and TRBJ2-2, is DTGVSQNPRHKITKRGQNVTFRCDPISEHNRLYWYRQTLGQGPEFLTYFQNEAQLEKSRLLSDRFSAERPKGSFSTLEIQRTEQGDSAMYLCASSSGWDTGELFFGEGSRLTVL.

CDR3 DNA: TGTGCCAGCAGTTTACAAGTCGTTGGGGCCAACGTCCTGACTTTC. It yields the protein CASSLQVVGANVLTF. The chain joins TRBV27 to TRBJ2-6; D is unclear. V was pared by 2 bases and J by 3 bases, with 8 bases between. The germline CDR1 and CDR2 sequences are MNHEY and SMNVEV (reference sequence). The CDR3 runs 15 residues.

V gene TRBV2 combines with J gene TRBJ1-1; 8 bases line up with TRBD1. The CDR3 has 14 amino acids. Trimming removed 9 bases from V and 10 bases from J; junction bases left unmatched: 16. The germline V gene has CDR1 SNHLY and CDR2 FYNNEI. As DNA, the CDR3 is TGTGCCAGGGCCGGGACAGGACTCCCAGGGGGAGCTTTCTTT. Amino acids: CARAGTGLPGGAFF. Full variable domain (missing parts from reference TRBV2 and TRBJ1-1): EPEVTQTPSHQVTQMGQEVILRCVPISNHLYFYWYRQILGQKVEFLVSFYNNEISEKSEIFDDQFSVERPDGSNFTLKIRSTKLEDSAMYFCARAGTGLPGGAFFGQGTRLTVV.

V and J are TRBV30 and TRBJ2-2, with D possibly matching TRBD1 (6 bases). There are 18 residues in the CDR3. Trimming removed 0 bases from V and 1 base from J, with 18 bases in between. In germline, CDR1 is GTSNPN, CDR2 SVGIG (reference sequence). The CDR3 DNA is TGTGCCTGGAGTGTACGTGGGCAGGGGATGAGGAACACCGGGGAGCTGTTTTTT. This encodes CAWSVRGQGMRNTGELFF. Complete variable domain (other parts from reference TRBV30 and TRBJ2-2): SQTIHQWPATLVQPVGSPLSLECTVEGTSNPNLYWYRQAAGRGLQLLFYSVGIGQISSEVPQNLSASRPQDRQFILSSKKLLLSDSGFYLCAWSVRGQGMRNTGELFFGEGSRLTVL.

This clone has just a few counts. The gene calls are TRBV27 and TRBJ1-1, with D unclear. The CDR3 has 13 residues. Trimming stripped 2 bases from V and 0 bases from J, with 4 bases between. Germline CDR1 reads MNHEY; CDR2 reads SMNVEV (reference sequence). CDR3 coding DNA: TGTGCCAGCAGTTTAGGGCTGAACACTGAAGCTTTCTTT. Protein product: CASSLGLNTEAFF.

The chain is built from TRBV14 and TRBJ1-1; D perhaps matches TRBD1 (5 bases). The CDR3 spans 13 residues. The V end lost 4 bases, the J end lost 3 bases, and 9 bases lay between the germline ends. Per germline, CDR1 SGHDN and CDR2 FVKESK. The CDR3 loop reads CASSRDFYTEAFF. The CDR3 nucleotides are TGTGCCAGCAGCCGGGACTTTTACACTGAAGCTTTCTTT. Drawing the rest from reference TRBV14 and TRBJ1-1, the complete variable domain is EAGVTQFPSHSVIEKGQTVTLRCDPISGHDNLYWYRRVMGKEIKFLLHFVKESKQDESGMPNNRFLAERTGGTYSTLKVQPAELEDSGVYFCASSRDFYTEAFFGQGTRLTVV.

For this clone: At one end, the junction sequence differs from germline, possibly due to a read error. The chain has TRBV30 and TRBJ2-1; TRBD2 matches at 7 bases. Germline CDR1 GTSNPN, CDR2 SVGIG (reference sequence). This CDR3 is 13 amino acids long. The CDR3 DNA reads TGTGCCTGGAGCCGGTCCGAGCGGGGAATCACAGTCTTC. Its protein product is CAWSRSERGITVF. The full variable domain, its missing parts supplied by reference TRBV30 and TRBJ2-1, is SQTIHQWPATLVQPVGSPLSLECTVEGTSNPNLYWYRQAAGRGLQLLFYSVGIGQISSEVPQNLSASRPQDRQFILSSKKLLLSDSGFYLCAWSRSERGITVFGPGTRLTVL.

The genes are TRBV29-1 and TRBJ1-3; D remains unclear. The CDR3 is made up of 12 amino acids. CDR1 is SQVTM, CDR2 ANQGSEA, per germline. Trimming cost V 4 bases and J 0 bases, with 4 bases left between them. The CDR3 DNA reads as TGCAGCGTTGCTACCTCTGGAAACACCATATATTTT. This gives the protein CSVATSGNTIYF.